What follows are 7 T cell receptor beta chains derived from one specimen sequenced in a study of T cell responses to AZD1222 COVID-19 vaccine. Sequencing was performed with immunoSEQ multiplex PCR; in TCRdb, only in-frame clones are kept and a portion is missing. The repertoire holds 100,000 to 150,000 clones, with around 89% as singletons. The starting material was peripheral blood, obtained on day 0 of AZD1222 vaccination. These receptors all stem from an adult in good health.

V and J are TRBV11-3 and TRBJ2-1, with TRBD2 identical over 7 bases. Trimming cost V 3 bases and J 3 bases; bases outside gene matches: 2. The CDR3 runs 14 residues. Germline V gene lookup returns CDR1 SGHNT and CDR2 YENEEA. This CDR3 is CASSFSGYYNEQFF. For the CDR3, the DNA is TGTGCCAGCAGCTTTAGCGGGTACTACAATGAGCAGTTCTTC.

The chain joins TRBV24-1 to TRBJ2-1; the match to TRBD2 covers 10 bases. CDR3 size: 16 residues. The trim removed 5 bases at V and 5 bases at J, leaving 8 bases unmatched. Germline lookup yields CDR1 KGHDR and CDR2 SFDVKD. CDR3 nucleotides: TGTGCCACCAGTGGCGGACTAGCGGCCAACGACAATGAGCAGTTCTTC. Translated, it gives CATSGGLAANDNEQFF.

The rearrangement uses TRBV10-3 and TRBJ1-2; perhaps TRBD1 as D (6 bases). There are 15 residues in the CDR3. V was shortened by 8 bases and J by 4 bases, with 20 bases between the two germline ends. CDR1 and CDR2 (germline): ENHRY, SYGVKD. The CDR3 sequence: CAIAGDMIVPYGYTF. In nucleotides, the CDR3 is TGTGCCATCGCAGGGGACATGATTGTTCCCTATGGCTACACCTTC.

V is TRBV7-9 and J is TRBJ2-3, with 8 nucleotides matching TRBD2. The length of the CDR3 is 15 residues. V lost 7 bases, J lost 5 bases, and 11 bases stayed unmatched. The germline gives CDR1 SEHNR, CDR2 FQNEAQ (reference sequence). For the CDR3, the DNA is TGTGCCAGCACCCTAAGCGGGCTAGCGGGAGATACGCAGTATTTT. Its protein is CASTLSGLAGDTQYF.

The V and J genes are TRBV6-5 and TRBJ2-2; D is perhaps TRBD1 (5 bases). The CDR3 spans 13 residues. V lost 6 bases, J lost 4 bases, and 9 bases lay in between. Germline V gene sequence: CDR1 MNHEY, CDR2 SVGAGI. The DNA of the CDR3 is TGTGCCAGCAGCCCGGACATCACCGGGGAGCTGTTTTTT. Encoded protein: CASSPDITGELFF.

J is TRBJ1-3 and V is TRBV28; D remains ambiguous. The germline gives CDR1 MDHEN, CDR2 SYDVKM. This CDR3 is 14 amino acids long. V was pared by 3 bases and J by 0 bases, with 6 bases between. CDR3 DNA sequence: TGTGCCAGCAGTTTTCGCTACTCTGGAAACACCATATATTTT. Translation gives CASSFRYSGNTIYF.

Here the CDR3 DNA reads TGTGCCAGCAGCTTAGGCCGCTGGGGTGAAAAACTGTTTTTT. Translation: CASSLGRWGEKLFF. The chain uses TRBV7-8 and TRBJ1-4; D call uncertain. Trimming left V 1 base short and J 7 bases short, with 10 bases between. The V gene's germline CDR1 is SGHVS and CDR2 FQNEAQ. This CDR3 has 14 residues.